These 11 T cell receptor beta chains share one sample of origin, sequenced in a study of beta chain features in type 1 diabetes. Study-level results: Within each of all four CD4+ subsets, Type 1 diabetes patients had TCRB CDR3s that were moderately but significantly shorter.

Isolated RNA was reverse transcribed in full, so expressed TCRB transcripts were sequenced. Sequenced by immunoSEQ multiplex PCR; TCRdb stores in-frame clones only, minus some. The sample lists 500,000 to 850,000 clones, over 11% occurring once. No antigen is known for these receptors. Sequenced sample: naive CD4+ T cells from blood. Receptor source: a man aged 18 to 35 with type 1 diabetes.

This clone has just a few counts. CDR3 nucleotide sequence: TGCAGCGTTAGCCGGGTAGCGGTGATCAGGGAGCAGTTCTTC. This gives the protein CSVSRVAVIREQFF. This sequence joins TRBV29-1 and TRBJ2-1, with D possibly being TRBD2 (6 bases). This CDR3 has 14 amino acids. The germline V gene has CDR1 SQVTM and CDR2 ANQGSEA. V was cut by 5 bases and J by 10 bases, with 21 bases left in between.

The rearrangement uses TRBV29-1 and TRBJ1-5; D possibly corresponds to TRBD1 (6 bases). The germline V gene encodes CDR1 SQVTM and CDR2 ANQGSEA. The CDR3 is 14 residues long. V dropped 8 bases and J dropped 2 bases, with 16 bases sitting between them. For the CDR3, the DNA is TGCAGCTACATACAGGGAGGAGGCAATCAGCCCCAGCATTTT. Translated, it gives CSYIQGGGNQPQHF.

This clone turned up a few times. The chain employs TRBV4-3 and TRBJ2-1; maybe TRBD1 (5 bases). CDR1 and CDR2 from the germline V gene are LGHNA and YSLEER. V lost 0 bases, J lost 1 base, and 10 bases lay in between. This CDR3 has 16 amino acids. The CDR3 DNA reads as TGCGCCAGCAGCCAAGAAAAAAGGGGTTCCTACAATGAGCAGTTCTTC. This encodes CASSQEKRGSYNEQFF.

The rearrangement joins TRBV7-9 to TRBJ1-4; possible D gene TRBD1, 6 bases. Trimming stripped 5 bases from V and 3 bases from J, with 13 bases between. The germline V gene has CDR1 SEHNR and CDR2 FQNEAQ (reference sequence). CDR3 length: 15 amino acids. The CDR3 nucleotides read TGTGCCAGCAGCCCGGACAGTGCGGCTAATGAAAAACTGTTTTTT. It is translated as CASSPDSAANEKLFF. The full variable domain, its missing parts supplied by reference TRBV7-9 and TRBJ1-4, is DTGVSQNPRHKITKRGQNVTFRCDPISEHNRLYWYRQTLGQGPEFLTYFQNEAQLEKSRLLSDRFSAERPKGSFSTLEIQRTEQGDSAMYLCASSPDSAANEKLFFGSGTQLSVL.

The rearrangement links TRBV9 to TRBJ1-2; 7 nucleotides line up with TRBD1. CDR1 is SGDLS and CDR2 is YYNGEE in the germline V gene. The CDR3 runs to 16 residues. The V segment lost 2 bases and the J segment 2 bases; nucleotides outside the gene matches: 9. The CDR3 DNA follows: TGTGCCAGCAGCGTTGCCCACAGGGGTACCAACTATGGCTACACCTTC. Translated: CASSVAHRGTNYGYTF.

This clone was detected a few times. The chain links TRBV5-6 to TRBJ1-1; 9 nucleotides agree with TRBD1. CDR1 is SGHDT and CDR2 is YYEEEE in the germline V gene. The CDR3 spans 16 residues. Trimming took 3 bases from V and 6 from J; bases not matched to a gene: 12. The CDR3 DNA sequence: TGTGCCAGCAGCTCCTCCTTGACAGGGGGAGCTTCTGAAGCTTTCTTT. It codes for CASSSSLTGGASEAFF.

The V gene is TRBV27, the J gene TRBJ2-7; 9 nucleotides agree with TRBD1. Per germline, CDR1 MNHEY and CDR2 SMNVEV (reference sequence). V shed 7 bases, J shed 2 bases, and the junction held 3 bases outside the gene matches. CDR3 length equals 13 residues. CDR3 residues: CASKQGAPYEQYF. As DNA, the CDR3 is TGTGCCAGCAAACAGGGGGCCCCCTACGAGCAGTACTTC.

The chain couples TRBV2 to TRBJ1-4, with D uncertain. The CDR3 spans 15 residues. Germline V lookup: CDR1 SNHLY, CDR2 FYNNEI. Trimming left V 3 bases short and J 3 bases short, with 11 bases between. Here the CDR3 reads CASSDGGSPNEKLFF. CDR3 nucleotide sequence: TGTGCCAGCAGTGATGGTGGCAGCCCTAATGAAAAACTGTTTTTT.

V is TRBV5-1 and J is TRBJ2-1, with 9 bases aligning to TRBD2. The CDR3 has 15 residues. The V gene end was trimmed by 1 base and the J gene end by 6 bases; junction bases not matched to a gene: 5. Germline CDR1 and CDR2: SGHRS and YFSETQ. CDR3 sequence reads: CASSLSLAGTNEQFF. The CDR3 region has the DNA TGCGCCAGCAGCTTGTCGCTAGCGGGAACCAATGAGCAGTTCTTC.

The table lists this clone with a few counts. V usage is TRBV20-1 and J usage is TRBJ2-1; D gene ambiguous. Germline assignment: CDR1 DFQATT and CDR2 SNEGSKA (reference sequence). Between the trimmed V and J ends, which lost 5 bases and 6 bases, there was a span of 5 bases. The CDR3 covers 10 residues. The DNA for the CDR3 is TGCAGTGCTGAGATCAATGAGCAGTTCTTC. It yields the protein CSAEINEQFF.

This clone was seen a few times. Additional DNA sequences in this sample encode the identical CDR3. The V gene is TRBV9, the J gene TRBJ2-2; D is unresolved. CDR1 and CDR2 from the germline V gene are SGDLS and YYNGEE. V shed 4 bases and J shed 0 bases, with 7 bases lying between them. The CDR3 extends over 14 amino acids. The CDR3, as DNA: TGTGCCAGCAGCCCTCGGACGAACACCGGGGAGCTGTTTTTT. It encodes CASSPRTNTGELFF.